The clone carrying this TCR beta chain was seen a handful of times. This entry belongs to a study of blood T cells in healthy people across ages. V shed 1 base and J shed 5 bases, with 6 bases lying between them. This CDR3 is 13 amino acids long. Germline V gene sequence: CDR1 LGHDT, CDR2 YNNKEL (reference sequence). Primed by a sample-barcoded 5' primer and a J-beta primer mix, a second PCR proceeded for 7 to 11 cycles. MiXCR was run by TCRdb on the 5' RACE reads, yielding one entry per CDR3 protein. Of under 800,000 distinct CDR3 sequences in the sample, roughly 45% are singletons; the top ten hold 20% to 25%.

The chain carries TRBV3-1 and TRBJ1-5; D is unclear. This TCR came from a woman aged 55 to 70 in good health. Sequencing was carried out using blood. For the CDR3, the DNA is TGTGCCAGCAGCCAAGGGGCACATCAGCCCCAGCATTTT. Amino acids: CASSQGAHQPQHF.